These 11 T cell receptor beta chains were all obtained from the same sample, sequenced in a study of CD4 T cells in relation to SARS-CoV-2 and coronaviruses. Using immunoSEQ multiplex PCR, the repertoire was profiled, and TCRdb retains in-frame clones only, with some absent. The sample has 15,000 to 25,000 clones; 60% to 80% are singletons. No antigen has been identified for these receptors. The unexposed donors gave CD4+ T cells in about 2011-2019, prior to COVID-19. Isolation of CD4+ T cells took place after less than twelve days in culture. The sequencing sample was made of CD4+ T cells from PBMCs, cultured in vitro. Every receptor here comes from a human donor in good health.

V gene TRBV7-9 combines with J gene TRBJ1-1; D possibly corresponds to TRBD1 (5 bases). Germline-derived CDR1 and CDR2 are SEHNR and FQNEAQ (reference sequence). Trimming removed 4 bases from V and 5 bases from J, with 20 bases in between. The CDR3 has 16 amino acids. CDR3 in amino acids: CASSWRDAGSRTEAFF. The DNA for the CDR3 is TGTGCCAGCAGCTGGCGCGATGCAGGGTCGAGGACTGAAGCTTTCTTT.

There are a few counts of this clone. The chain recombines TRBV19 with TRBJ1-2; D is possibly TRBD1 (6 bases). V gave up 7 bases and J gave up 4 bases, with 19 bases separating them. This CDR3 is 15 amino acids long. Germline CDR1 and CDR2: LNHDA and SQIVND (reference sequence). The CDR3 coding sequence is TGTGCCAGTACCCCTTGGACAGACGACTTCTATGGCTACACCTTC. Amino acids: CASTPWTDDFYGYTF.

The J gene is TRBJ1-2, the V gene TRBV5-6; D is perhaps TRBD1 (6 bases). Germline V lookup: CDR1 SGHDT, CDR2 YYEEEE. The CDR3 runs to 18 residues. Trimming took 0 bases from V and 7 from J, leaving 25 bases between them. In DNA, the CDR3 is TGTGCCAGCAGCTTGGCCCCAAATAAAATGCAGGGGACTTTTGGCTACACCTTC. Translated: CASSLAPNKMQGTFGYTF.

The CDR3 sequence: CASSLGGGKETQYF. The CDR3 region has the DNA TGTGCCAGCAGCTTGGGAGGCGGGAAAGAGACCCAGTACTTC. The chain links TRBV7-2 to TRBJ2-5; D perhaps matches TRBD2 (6 bases). V dropped 3 bases and J dropped 3 bases, with 11 bases sitting between them. Per the germline V gene, CDR1 is SGHTA and CDR2 is FQGNSA. The CDR3 runs 14 residues.

The J gene is TRBJ2-5, the V gene TRBV4-2, with 12 bases fitting TRBD2. In germline, CDR1 is LGHNA, CDR2 YNFKEQ. This CDR3 has 15 amino acids. V dropped 0 bases and J dropped 5; count of bases not matched to a gene: 1. The CDR3 sequence: CASSQELAGGETQYF. The CDR3 bases are TGTGCCAGCAGCCAAGAGCTAGCGGGGGGGGAGACCCAGTACTTC.

This clone came up once. The rearrangement links TRBV9 to TRBJ2-5; a possible D gene is TRBD1 (6 bases). Deletions cut 3 bases from V and 4 bases from J, with 28 bases between. The CDR3 loop spans 19 amino acids. Per germline, CDR1 SGDLS and CDR2 YYNGEE. CDR3 amino acids: CASSGERRLSLLRGETQYF. For the CDR3, the DNA is TGTGCCAGCAGCGGCGAGCGCAGGCTCAGTCTCCTCAGGGGAGAGACCCAGTACTTC.

The chain recombines TRBV29-1 with TRBJ1-2; D is possibly TRBD1 (6 bases). Germline V gene sequence: CDR1 SQVTM, CDR2 ANQGSEA. The CDR3 has 13 amino acids. Trimming removed 3 bases at V and 5 bases at J, with 13 bases between. The CDR3 DNA follows: TGCAGCGTTGAGCGCAGGGGCAATTATGGCTACACCTTC. It is translated as CSVERRGNYGYTF.

V gene TRBV5-5 combines with J gene TRBJ2-3; 8 nucleotides line up with TRBD2. The germline V gene encodes CDR1 SGHKS and CDR2 YYEKEE (reference sequence). After removal of 0 bases from V and 6 bases from J, the junction contained 9 bases not matched to a gene. The CDR3 covers 16 residues. CDR3 nucleotides: TGTGCCAGCAGCTTGGCAGCGGGGGCCGTTTTGGATACGCAGTATTTT. Protein product: CASSLAAGAVLDTQYF.

V usage is TRBV7-8 and J usage is TRBJ2-2; D is possibly TRBD2 (5 bases). The CDR3 has 16 residues. Germline values: CDR1 SGHVS, CDR2 FQNEAQ. Trimming took 1 base from V and 3 from J, leaving 12 bases between them. The chain's CDR3 is CASSLGPSIYTGELFF. DNA of the CDR3: TGTGCCAGCAGCTTAGGGCCTAGCATATACACCGGGGAGCTGTTTTTT.

This clone turned up a few times. The chain links TRBV3-1 (or the pseudogene TRBV3-2) to TRBJ2-7; 7 bases align to TRBD1. V lost 4 bases to trimming and J lost 5 bases; unmatched junction nucleotides: 11. Germline V gives CDR1 LGHDT, CDR2 YNNKEL (reference sequence). The CDR3 runs 15 residues. CDR3 bases: TGTGCCAGCAGCCGGATGACAGGGAGTTTCAACGAGCAGTACTTC. This sequence encodes CASSRMTGSFNEQYF.

This sequence joins TRBV3-1 (or the pseudogene TRBV3-2) and TRBJ1-1; TRBD1 might be the D (5 bases). The V gene's germline CDR1 is LGHDT and CDR2 YNNKEL (reference sequence). The CDR3 extends over 13 amino acids. Trimming left V 2 bases short and J 5 bases short, with 9 bases between. CDR3 nucleotide sequence: TGTGCCAGCAGCCAACGGAGGGGAACTGAAGCTTTCTTT. Amino acid sequence: CASSQRRGTEAFF.